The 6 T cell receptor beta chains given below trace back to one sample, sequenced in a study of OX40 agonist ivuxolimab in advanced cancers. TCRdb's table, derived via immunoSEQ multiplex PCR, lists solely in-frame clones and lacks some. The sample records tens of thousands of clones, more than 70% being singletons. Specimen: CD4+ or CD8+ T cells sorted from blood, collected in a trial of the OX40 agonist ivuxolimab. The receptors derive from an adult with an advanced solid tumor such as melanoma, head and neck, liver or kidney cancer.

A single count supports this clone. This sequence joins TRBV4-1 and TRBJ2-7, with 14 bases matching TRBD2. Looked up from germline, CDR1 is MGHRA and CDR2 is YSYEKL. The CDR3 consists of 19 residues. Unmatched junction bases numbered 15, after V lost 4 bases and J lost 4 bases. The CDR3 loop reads CASSRARSPGLAGDYEQYF. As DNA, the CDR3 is TGCGCCAGCAGCCGGGCGAGGTCACCGGGACTAGCGGGGGATTACGAGCAGTACTTC.

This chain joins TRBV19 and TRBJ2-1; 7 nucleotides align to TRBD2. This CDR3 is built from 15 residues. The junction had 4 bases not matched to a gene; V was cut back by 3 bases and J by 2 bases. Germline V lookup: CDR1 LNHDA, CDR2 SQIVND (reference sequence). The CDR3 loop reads CASSMDRGAYNEQFF. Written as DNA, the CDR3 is TGTGCCAGTAGTATGGATCGGGGGGCCTACAATGAGCAGTTCTTC. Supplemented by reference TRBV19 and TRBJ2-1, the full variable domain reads DGGITQSPKYLFRKEGQNVTLSCEQNLNHDAMYWYRQDPGQGLRLIYYSQIVNDFQKGDIAEGYSVSREKKESFPLTVTSAQKNPTAFYLCASSMDRGAYNEQFFGPGTRLTVL.

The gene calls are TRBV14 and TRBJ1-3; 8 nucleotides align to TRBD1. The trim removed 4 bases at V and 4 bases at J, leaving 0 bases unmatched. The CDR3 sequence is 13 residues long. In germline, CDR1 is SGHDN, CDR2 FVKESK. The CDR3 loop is CASSRTGGNTIYF. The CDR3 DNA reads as TGTGCCAGCAGCCGGACAGGGGGAAACACCATATATTTT.

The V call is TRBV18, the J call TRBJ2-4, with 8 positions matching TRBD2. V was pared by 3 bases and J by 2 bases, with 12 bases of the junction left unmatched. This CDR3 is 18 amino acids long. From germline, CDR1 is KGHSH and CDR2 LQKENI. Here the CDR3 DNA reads TGTGCCAGCTCACCTACCCGGGGGGGTAGGGGGTCCAAAAACATTCAGTACTTC. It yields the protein CASSPTRGGRGSKNIQYF.

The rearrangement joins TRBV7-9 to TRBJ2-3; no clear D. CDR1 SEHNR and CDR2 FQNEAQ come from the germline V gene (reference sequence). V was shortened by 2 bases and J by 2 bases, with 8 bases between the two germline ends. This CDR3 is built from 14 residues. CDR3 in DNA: TGTGCCAGCAGCTTAACGCAGACCACAGATACGCAGTATTTT. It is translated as CASSLTQTTDTQYF.

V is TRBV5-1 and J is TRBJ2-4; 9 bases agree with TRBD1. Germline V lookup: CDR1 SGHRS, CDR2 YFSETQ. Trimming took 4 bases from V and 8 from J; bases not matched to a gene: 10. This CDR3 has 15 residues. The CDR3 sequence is CASSPTGQGLDIQYF. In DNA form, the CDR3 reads TGCGCCAGCAGCCCCACGGGACAGGGTCTAGACATTCAGTACTTC.